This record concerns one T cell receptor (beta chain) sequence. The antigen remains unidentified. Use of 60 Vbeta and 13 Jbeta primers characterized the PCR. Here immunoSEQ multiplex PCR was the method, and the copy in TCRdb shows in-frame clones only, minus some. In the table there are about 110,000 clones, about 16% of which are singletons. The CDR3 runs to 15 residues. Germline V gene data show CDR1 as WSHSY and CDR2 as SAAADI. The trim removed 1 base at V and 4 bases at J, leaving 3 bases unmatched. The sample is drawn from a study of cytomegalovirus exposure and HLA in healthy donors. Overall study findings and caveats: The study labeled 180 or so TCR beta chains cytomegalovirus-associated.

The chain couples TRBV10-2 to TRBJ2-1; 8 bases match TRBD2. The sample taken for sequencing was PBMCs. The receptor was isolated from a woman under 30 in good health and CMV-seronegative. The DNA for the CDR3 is TGCGCCAGCAGTGAGTTTACTAGCGGATACAATGAGCAGTTCTTC. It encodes CASSEFTSGYNEQFF.